This T cell receptor (beta chain) was documented in a study of T cells after posttransplantation cyclophosphamide. Overall study findings and caveats: Tissue-infiltrating T cells from skin or gut overlapped little with blood T cells. Recipient CMV seropositivity and CMV reactivation strongly tracked TRB clonality. Donor CD8+ memory clones often dominated recipient blood repertoires at later times.

V gave up 2 bases and J gave up 6 bases; unmatched junction bases: 7. CDR3 size: 15 residues. From germline, CDR1 is LGHNA and CDR2 YNFKEQ. This clone showed up just a few times. Its target is unknown. Busulfan-fludarabine conditioning, marrow transplant, and cyclophosphamide on days +3 and +4 were administered. Only in-frame clones appear in the TCRdb table, and some are missing; sequencing was by immunoSEQ multiplex PCR. The sample has some 5,700 clones, less than 2% seen once. This specimen consisted of PBMCs, obtained around 250 days after a stem cell transplant with posttransplant cyclophosphamide. The chain combines TRBV4-2 with TRBJ2-7; 10 bases are shared with TRBD1. The sequence derives from a male patient aged 25 to 39 who received an allogeneic stem cell transplant from a related donor, was CMV-positive, and had no GVHD. Some of the T cells might come from the graft donor. The CDR3, as DNA: TGTGCCAGCAGCCAACCCGGGACAGGGGAGGGCGAGCAGTACTTC. Protein product: CASSQPGTGEGEQYF.